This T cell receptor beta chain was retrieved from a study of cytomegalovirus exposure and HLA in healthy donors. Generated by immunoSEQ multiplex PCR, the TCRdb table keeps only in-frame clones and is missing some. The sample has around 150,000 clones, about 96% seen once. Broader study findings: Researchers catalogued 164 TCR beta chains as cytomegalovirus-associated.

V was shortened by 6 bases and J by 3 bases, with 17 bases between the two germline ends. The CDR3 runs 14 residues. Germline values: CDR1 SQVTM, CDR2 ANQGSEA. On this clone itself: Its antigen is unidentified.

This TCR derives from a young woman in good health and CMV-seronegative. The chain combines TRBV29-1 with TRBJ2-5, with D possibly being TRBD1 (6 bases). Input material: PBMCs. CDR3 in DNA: TGCAGCGTCCTAGGAAGGAGGACAGAAGAGACCCAGTACTTC. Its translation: CSVLGRRTEETQYF. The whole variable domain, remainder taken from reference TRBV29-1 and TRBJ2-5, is SAVISQKPSRDICQRGTSLTIQCQVDSQVTMMFWYRQQPGQSLTLIATANQGSEATYESGFVIDKFPISRPNLTFSTLTVSNMSPEDSSIYLCSVLGRRTEETQYFGPGTRLLVL.